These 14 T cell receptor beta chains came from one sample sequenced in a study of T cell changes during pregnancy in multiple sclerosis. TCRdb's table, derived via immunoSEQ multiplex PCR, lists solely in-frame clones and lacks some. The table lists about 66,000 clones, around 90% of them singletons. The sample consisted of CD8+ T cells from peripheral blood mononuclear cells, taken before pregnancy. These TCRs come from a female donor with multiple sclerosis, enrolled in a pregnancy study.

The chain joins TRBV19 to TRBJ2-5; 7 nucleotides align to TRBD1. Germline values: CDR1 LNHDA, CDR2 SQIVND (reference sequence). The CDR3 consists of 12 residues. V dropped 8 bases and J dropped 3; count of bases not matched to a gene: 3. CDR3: CASSGTEETQYF. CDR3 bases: TGTGCCAGTTCCGGGACAGAAGAGACCCAGTACTTC.

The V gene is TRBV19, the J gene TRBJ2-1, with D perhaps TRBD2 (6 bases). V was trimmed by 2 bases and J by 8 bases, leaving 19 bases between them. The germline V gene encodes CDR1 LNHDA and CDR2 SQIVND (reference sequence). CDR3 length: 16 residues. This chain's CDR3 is CASSIRGEEFSYEQFF. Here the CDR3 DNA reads TGTGCCAGTAGTATAAGAGGGGAGGAGTTCAGTTATGAGCAGTTCTTC.

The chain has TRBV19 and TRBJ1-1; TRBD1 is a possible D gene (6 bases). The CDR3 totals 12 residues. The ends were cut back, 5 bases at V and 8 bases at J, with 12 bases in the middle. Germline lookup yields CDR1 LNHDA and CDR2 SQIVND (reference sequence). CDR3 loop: CASSVDRTEAFF. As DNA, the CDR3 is TGTGCCAGTAGTGTGGACAGAACCGAAGCTTTCTTT.

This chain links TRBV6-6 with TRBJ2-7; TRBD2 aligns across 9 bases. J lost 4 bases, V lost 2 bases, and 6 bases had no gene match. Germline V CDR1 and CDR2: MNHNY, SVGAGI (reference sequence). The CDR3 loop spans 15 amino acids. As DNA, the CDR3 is TGTGCCAGCAGTTACGCGGCTAGCGGGGCATACGAGCAGTACTTC. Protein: CASSYAASGAYEQYF.

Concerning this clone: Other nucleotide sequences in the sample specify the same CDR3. The CDR3 nucleotides read TGTGCCAGCAGCTTAGGGCAGAACACCGGGGAGCTGTTTTTT. Translated: CASSLGQNTGELFF. This sequence joins TRBV11-2 and TRBJ2-2, with D uncertain. Germline CDR1 and CDR2: SGHAT and FQNNGV. This CDR3 region has 14 residues. Trimming shortened V by 1 base and J by 1 base, and 4 bases separated the two germline ends.

The CDR3 region is CASSLSTNPYNEQFF. CDR3 DNA sequence: TGTGCCAGCAGTTTGTCTACGAACCCCTACAATGAGCAGTTCTTC. The rearrangement joins TRBV27 to TRBJ2-1; D ambiguous. Germline V gene data show CDR1 as MNHEY and CDR2 as SMNVEV (reference sequence). Trimming removed 3 bases from V and 2 bases from J, with 11 bases in between. The CDR3 consists of 15 residues.

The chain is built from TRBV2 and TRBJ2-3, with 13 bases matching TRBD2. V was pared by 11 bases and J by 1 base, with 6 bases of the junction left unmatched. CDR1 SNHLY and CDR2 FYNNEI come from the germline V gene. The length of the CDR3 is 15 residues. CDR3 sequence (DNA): TGTGCCGGCGGACTAGCGGGGGAGGGCACAGATACGCAGTATTTT. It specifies CAGGLAGEGTDTQYF.

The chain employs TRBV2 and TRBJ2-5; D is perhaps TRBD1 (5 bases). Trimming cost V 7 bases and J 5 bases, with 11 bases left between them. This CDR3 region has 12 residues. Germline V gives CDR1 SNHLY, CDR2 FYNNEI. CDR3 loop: CASISGYETQYF. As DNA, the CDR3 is TGTGCCAGCATTTCAGGGTACGAGACCCAGTACTTC. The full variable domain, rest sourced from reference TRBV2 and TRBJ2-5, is EPEVTQTPSHQVTQMGQEVILRCVPISNHLYFYWYRQILGQKVEFLVSFYNNEISEKSEIFDDQFSVERPDGSNFTLKIRSTKLEDSAMYFCASISGYETQYFGPGTRLLVL.

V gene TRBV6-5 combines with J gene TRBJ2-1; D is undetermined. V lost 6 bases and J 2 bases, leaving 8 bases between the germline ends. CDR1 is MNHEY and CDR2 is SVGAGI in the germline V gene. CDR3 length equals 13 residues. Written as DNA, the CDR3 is TGTGCCAGCAGCCCCGCGACCTACAATGAGCAGTTCTTC. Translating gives CASSPATYNEQFF.

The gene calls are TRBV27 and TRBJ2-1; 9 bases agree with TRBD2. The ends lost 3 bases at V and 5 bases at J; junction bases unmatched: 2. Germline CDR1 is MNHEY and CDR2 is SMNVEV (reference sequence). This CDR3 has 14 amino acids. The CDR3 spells CASSFRGGDNEQFF. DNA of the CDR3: TGTGCCAGCAGTTTTCGCGGGGGGGACAATGAGCAGTTCTTC.

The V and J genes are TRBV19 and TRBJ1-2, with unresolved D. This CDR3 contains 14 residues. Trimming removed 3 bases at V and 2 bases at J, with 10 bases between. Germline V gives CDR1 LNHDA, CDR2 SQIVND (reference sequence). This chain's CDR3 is CASSMTGSNYGYTF. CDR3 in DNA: TGTGCCAGTAGTATGACTGGGTCAAACTATGGCTACACCTTC.

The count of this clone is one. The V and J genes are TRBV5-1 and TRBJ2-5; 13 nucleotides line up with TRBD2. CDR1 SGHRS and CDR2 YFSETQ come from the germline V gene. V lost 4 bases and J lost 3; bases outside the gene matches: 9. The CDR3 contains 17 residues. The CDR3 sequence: CASSTERLAGGEETQYF. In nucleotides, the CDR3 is TGCGCCAGCAGCACCGAGAGACTAGCGGGGGGAGAAGAGACCCAGTACTTC.

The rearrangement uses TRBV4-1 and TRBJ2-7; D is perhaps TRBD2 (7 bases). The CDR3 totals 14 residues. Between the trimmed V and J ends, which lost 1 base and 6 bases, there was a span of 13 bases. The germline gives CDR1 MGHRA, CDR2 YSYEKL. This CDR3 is CASSQGGGALEQYF. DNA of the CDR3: TGCGCCAGCAGCCAAGGAGGGGGGGCACTCGAGCAGTACTTC.

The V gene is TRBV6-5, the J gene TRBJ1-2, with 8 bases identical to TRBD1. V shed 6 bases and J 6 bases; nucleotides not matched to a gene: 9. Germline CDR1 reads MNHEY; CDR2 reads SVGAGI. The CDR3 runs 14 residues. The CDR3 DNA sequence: TGTGCCAGCAGAATAGCAGGGGGCATGGATGGCTACACCTTC. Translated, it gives CASRIAGGMDGYTF.